One T cell receptor (beta chain) is described in this entry. Antigen unknown. The sample comes from a study of T-cell reconstitution after alpha-beta-depleted transplantation in children. General study findings and limits: Several patients had high TCRbeta diversity at day 60; it came from surviving recipient T cells and thymic progenitors. It was reported that alpha-beta T cells came from several hundred expanded graft clones (about two months after transplant). Counts and diversity of T cells one year after transplant came mostly from newly produced T cells.

TCRbeta library preparation incorporated unique molecular identifiers. TCRdb re-called the PCR reads with MiXCR, one entry per CDR3 protein. Here the sample spans 900,000 or so distinct CDR3 sequences, roughly 15% being singletons. The starting material was PBMCs, mostly from graft donor cells, obtained 360 days after TCRalphabeta/CD19-depleted stem cell transplant. The clonotype comes from a male patient between 10 and 17 years old who had a stem cell transplant for acute lymphoblastic leukemia, so the T cells may come from the graft donor.

CDR3 loop: CASGTRGSYEQYF. In DNA, the CDR3 is TGTGCCAGCGGGACAAGGGGATCCTACGAGCAGTACTTC. V is TRBV12-3 or TRBV12-4 and J is TRBJ2-7; D may be TRBD1 (6 bases). The CDR3 sequence is 13 residues long. The ends were cut back, 8 bases at V and 1 base at J, with 12 bases in the middle.